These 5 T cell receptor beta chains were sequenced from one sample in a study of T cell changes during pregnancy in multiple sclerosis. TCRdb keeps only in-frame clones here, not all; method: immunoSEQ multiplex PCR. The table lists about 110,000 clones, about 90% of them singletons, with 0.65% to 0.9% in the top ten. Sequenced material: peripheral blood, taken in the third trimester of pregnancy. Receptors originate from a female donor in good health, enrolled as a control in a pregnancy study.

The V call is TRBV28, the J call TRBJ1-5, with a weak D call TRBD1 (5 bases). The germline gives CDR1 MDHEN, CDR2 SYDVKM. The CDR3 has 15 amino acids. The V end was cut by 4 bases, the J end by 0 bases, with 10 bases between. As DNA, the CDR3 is TGTGCCAGCAGTTCTTACAGGAGTAGCAATCAGCCCCAGCATTTT. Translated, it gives CASSSYRSSNQPQHF.

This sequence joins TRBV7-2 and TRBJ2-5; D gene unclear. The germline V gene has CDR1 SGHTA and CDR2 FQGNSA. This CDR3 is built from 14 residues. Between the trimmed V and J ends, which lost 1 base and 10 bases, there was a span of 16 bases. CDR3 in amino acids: CASSLGSGLVIQYF. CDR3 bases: TGTGCCAGCAGCTTAGGATCTGGGCTTGTGATCCAGTACTTC. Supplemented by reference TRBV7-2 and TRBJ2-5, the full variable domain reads GAGVSQSPSNKVTEKGKDVELRCDPISGHTALYWYRQSLGQGLEFLIYFQGNSAPDKSGLPSDRFSAERTGGSVSTLTIQRTQQEDSAVYLCASSLGSGLVIQYFGPGTRLLVL.

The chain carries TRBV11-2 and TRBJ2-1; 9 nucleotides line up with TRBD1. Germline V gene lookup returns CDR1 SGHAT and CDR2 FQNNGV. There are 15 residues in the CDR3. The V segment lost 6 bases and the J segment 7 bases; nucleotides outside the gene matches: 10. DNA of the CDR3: TGTGCCAGCAGACTCCAGACAGGGGGGGGGAATGAGCAGTTCTTC. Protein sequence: CASRLQTGGGNEQFF.

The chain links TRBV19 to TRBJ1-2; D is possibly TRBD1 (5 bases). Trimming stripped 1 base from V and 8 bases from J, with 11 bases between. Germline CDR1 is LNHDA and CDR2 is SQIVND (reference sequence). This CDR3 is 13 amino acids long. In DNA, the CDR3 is TGTGCCAGTAGTATAGGCCCTCGGACAGGCTACACCTTC. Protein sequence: CASSIGPRTGYTF.

The CDR3 protein is CASSQTPAGGIDTQYF. The CDR3 region has the DNA TGCGCCAGCAGCCAAACTCCAGCGGGGGGGATAGATACGCAGTATTTT. The V and J genes are TRBV4-3 and TRBJ2-3; 10 nucleotides agree with TRBD2. Per the germline V gene, CDR1 is LGHNA and CDR2 is YSLEER. CDR3 length: 16 amino acids. V lost 2 bases to trimming and J lost 5 bases; unmatched junction nucleotides: 7.